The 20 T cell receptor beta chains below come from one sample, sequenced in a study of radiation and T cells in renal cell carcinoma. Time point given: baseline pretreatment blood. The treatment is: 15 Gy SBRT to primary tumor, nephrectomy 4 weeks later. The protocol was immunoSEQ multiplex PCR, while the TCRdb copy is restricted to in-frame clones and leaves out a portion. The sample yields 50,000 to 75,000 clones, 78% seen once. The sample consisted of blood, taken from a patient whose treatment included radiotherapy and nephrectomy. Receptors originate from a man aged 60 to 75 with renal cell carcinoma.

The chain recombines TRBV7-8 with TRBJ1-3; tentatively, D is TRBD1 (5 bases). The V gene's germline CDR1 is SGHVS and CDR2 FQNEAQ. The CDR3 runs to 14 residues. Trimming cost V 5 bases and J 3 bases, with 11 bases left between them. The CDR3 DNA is TGTGCCAGCAGCCTGCAGGGAGTTGGAAACACCATATATTTT. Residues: CASSLQGVGNTIYF.

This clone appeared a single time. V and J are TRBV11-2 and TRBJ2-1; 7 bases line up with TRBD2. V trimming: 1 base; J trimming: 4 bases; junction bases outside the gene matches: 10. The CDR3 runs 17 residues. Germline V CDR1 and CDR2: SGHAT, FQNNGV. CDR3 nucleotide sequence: TGTGCCAGCAGCTTAGTGGGCGGGCTAGCGGCTTACAATGAGCAGTTCTTC. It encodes CASSLVGGLAAYNEQFF.

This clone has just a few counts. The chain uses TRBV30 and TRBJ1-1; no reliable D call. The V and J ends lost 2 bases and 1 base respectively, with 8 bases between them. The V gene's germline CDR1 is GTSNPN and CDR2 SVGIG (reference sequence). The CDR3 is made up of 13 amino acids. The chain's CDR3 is CAWSLQPNTEAFF. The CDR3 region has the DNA TGTGCCTGGAGTCTACAGCCGAACACTGAAGCTTTCTTT.

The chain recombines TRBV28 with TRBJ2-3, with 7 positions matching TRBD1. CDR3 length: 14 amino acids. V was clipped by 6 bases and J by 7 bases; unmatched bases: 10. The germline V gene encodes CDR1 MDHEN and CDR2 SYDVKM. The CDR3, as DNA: TGTGCCAGCAGCCCCCCCGACAGGGCACATACGCAGTATTTT. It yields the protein CASSPPDRAHTQYF. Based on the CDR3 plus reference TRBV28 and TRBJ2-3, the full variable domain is DVKVTQSSRYLVKRTGEKVFLECVQDMDHENMFWYRQDPGLGLRLIYFSYDVKMKEKGDIPEGYSVSREKKERFSLILESASTNQTSMYLCASSPPDRAHTQYFGPGTRLTVL.

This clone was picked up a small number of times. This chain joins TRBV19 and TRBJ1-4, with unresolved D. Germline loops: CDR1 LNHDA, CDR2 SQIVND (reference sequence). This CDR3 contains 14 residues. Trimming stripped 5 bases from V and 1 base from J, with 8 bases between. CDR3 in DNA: TGTGCCAGTAGTTTTGGAGGAACTAATGAAAAACTGTTTTTT. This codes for CASSFGGTNEKLFF.

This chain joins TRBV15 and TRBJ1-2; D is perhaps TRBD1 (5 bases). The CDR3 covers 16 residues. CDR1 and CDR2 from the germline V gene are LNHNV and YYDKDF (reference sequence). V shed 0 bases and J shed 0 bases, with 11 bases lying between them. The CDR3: CATSRDRAGPNYGYTF. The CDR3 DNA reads TGTGCCACCAGCAGAGATCGGGCGGGACCTAACTATGGCTACACCTTC.

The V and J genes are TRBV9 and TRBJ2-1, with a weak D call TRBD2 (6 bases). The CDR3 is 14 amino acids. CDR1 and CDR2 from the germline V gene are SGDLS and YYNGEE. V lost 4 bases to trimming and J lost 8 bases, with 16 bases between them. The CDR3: CASSTGLHLDEQFF. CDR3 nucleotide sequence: TGTGCCAGCAGCACGGGACTTCACCTCGATGAGCAGTTCTTC. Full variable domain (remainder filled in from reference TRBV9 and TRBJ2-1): DSGVTQTPKHLITATGQRVTLRCSPRSGDLSVYWYQQSLDQGLQFLIQYYNGEERAKGNILERFSAQQFPDLHSELNLSSLELGDSALYFCASSTGLHLDEQFFGPGTRLTVL.

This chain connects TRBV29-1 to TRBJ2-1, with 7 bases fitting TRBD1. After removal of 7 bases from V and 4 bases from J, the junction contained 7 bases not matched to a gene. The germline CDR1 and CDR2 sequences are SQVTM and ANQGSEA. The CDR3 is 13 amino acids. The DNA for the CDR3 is TGCAGCGCCCGGGGACAGTCGTACAATGAGCAGTTCTTC. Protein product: CSARGQSYNEQFF.

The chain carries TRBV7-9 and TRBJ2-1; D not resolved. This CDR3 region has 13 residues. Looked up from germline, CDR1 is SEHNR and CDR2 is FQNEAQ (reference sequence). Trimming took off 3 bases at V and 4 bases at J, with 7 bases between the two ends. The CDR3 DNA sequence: TGTGCCAGCAGCTTTTCCGAGTACAATGAGCAGTTCTTC. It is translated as CASSFSEYNEQFF.

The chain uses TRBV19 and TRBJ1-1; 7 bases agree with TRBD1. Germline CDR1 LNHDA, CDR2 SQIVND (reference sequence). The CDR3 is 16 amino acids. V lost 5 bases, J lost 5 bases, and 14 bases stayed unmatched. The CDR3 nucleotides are TGTGCCAGTAGTCCCCCTCCGGGACAGAGAACGACTGAAGCTTTCTTT. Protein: CASSPPPGQRTTEAFF.

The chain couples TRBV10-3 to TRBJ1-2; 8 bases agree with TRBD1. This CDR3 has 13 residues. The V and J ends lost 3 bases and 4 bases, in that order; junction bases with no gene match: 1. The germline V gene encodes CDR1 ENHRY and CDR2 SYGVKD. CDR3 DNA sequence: TGTGCCATCAGTGAAGGACAGGGCTATGGCTACACCTTC. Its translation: CAISEGQGYGYTF.

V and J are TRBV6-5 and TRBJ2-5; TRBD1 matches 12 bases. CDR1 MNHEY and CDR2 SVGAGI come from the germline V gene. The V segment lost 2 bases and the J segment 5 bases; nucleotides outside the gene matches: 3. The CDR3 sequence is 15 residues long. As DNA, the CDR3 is TGTGCCAGCAGTTACGGGACAGGGGGCCTCGAGACCCAGTACTTC. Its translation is CASSYGTGGLETQYF.

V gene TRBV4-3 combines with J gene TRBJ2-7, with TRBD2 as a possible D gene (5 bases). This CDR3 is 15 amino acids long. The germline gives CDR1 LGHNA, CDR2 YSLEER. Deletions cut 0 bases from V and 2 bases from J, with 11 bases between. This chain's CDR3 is CASSQDPGSAYEQYF. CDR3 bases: TGCGCCAGCAGCCAAGACCCGGGGTCAGCCTACGAGCAGTACTTC.

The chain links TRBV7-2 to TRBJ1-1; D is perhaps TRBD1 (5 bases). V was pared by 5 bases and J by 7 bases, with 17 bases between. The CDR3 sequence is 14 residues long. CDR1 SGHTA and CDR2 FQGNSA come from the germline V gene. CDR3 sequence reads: CASSPSTLGGEAFF. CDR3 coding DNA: TGTGCCAGCAGCCCGTCGACCCTCGGGGGTGAAGCTTTCTTT. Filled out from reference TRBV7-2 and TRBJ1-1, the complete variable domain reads GAGVSQSPSNKVTEKGKDVELRCDPISGHTALYWYRQSLGQGLEFLIYFQGNSAPDKSGLPSDRFSAERTGGSVSTLTIQRTQQEDSAVYLCASSPSTLGGEAFFGQGTRLTVV.

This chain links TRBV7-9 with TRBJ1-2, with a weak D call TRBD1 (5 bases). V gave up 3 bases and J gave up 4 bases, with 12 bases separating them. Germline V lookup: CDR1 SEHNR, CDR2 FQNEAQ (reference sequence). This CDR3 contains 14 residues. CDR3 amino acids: CASSFAGRTYGYTF. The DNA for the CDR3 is TGTGCCAGCAGCTTCGCAGGGAGAACCTATGGCTACACCTTC. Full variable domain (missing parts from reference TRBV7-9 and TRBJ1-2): DTGVSQNPRHKITKRGQNVTFRCDPISEHNRLYWYRQTLGQGPEFLTYFQNEAQLEKSRLLSDRFSAERPKGSFSTLEIQRTEQGDSAMYLCASSFAGRTYGYTFGSGTRLTVV.

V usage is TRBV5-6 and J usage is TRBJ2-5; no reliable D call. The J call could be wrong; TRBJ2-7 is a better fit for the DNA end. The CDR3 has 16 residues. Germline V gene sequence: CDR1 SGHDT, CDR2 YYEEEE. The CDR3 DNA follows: TGTGCCAGCAGCTTGGAGGGCAGTTGGATCTCCTACGAGCAGTACTTC. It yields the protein CASSLEGSWISYEQYF.

The chain's CDR3 is CASSLEGGVGNTEAFF. The CDR3 DNA reads TGCGCCAGCAGCTTGGAAGGTGGCGTGGGGAACACTGAAGCTTTCTTT. The genes are TRBV5-1 and TRBJ1-1; unclear D gene. The V end was cut by 0 bases, the J end by 1 base, with 13 bases between. Germline CDR1 SGHRS, CDR2 YFSETQ. This CDR3 has 16 amino acids.

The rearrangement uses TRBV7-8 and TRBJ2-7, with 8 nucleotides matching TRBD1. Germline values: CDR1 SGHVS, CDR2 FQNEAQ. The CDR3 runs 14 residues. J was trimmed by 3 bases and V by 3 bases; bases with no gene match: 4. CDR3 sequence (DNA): TGTGCCAGCAGCTTTACAGGGGGAGGCTACGAGCAGTACTTC. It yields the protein CASSFTGGGYEQYF.

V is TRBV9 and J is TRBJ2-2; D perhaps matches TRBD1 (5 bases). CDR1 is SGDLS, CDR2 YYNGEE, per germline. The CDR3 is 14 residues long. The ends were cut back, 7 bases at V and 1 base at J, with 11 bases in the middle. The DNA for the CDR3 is TGTGCCAGCTCATCTACAGGGAACACCGGGGAGCTGTTTTTT. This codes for CASSSTGNTGELFF. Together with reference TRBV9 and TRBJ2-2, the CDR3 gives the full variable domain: DSGVTQTPKHLITATGQRVTLRCSPRSGDLSVYWYQQSLDQGLQFLIQYYNGEERAKGNILERFSAQQFPDLHSELNLSSLELGDSALYFCASSSTGNTGELFFGEGSRLTVL.

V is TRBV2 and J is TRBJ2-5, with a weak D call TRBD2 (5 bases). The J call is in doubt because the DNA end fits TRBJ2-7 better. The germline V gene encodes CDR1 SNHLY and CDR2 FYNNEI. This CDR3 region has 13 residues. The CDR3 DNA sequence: TGTGCCAGCAATGTGGTGGACTTCTACGAGCAGTACTTC. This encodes CASNVVDFYEQYF.